There are a few counts of the clone carrying this TCR beta chain. Its antigen is undetermined. The data were obtained in a study of CD8 T cells in ankylosing spondylitis. Overall study results and limits: Relatively rare in peripheral blood, disease-linked clones were also CD8+. From matched ankylosing spondylitis synovial fluid, disease-linked clones were reportedly recovered at significantly enriched levels.

TCRdb reprocessed the 5' RACE reads with MiXCR, giving one entry per CDR3 protein. The repertoire holds 250,000 or so distinct CDR3 sequences, with 18% as singletons. This CDR3 spans 16 amino acids. The origin of this receptor is a male donor with ankylosing spondylitis or in good health (not recorded which). The chain links TRBV21-1 to TRBJ2-4; the D segment call TRBD1 is taken from the table without a DNA check. TRBV21-1 is shown as a pseudogene. The sequenced sample consisted of blood, either unsorted or a sorted T cell fraction (not recorded which). The CDR3 loop reads CASSEGQEIAKNIQYF. In DNA, the CDR3 is TGTGCCAGCAGCGAAGGACAGGAGATAGCCAAAAACATTCAGTACTTC.